These 21 T cell receptor beta chains share one sample of origin, sequenced in a study of blood T cell repertoires in COVID-19. Sequencing was performed with immunoSEQ multiplex PCR; in TCRdb, only in-frame clones are kept and a portion is missing. The sample yields about 200,000 clones, more than 70% seen once. What was sequenced was peripheral blood. The source of these receptors is a man aged 18 to 29 with active or convalescent COVID-19.

The CDR3: CASSLTWEAFF. DNA for the CDR3: TGTGCCAGCAGTCTGACATGGGAAGCTTTCTTT. The genes are TRBV12-3 or TRBV12-4 and TRBJ1-1; D uncertain. V was clipped by 5 bases and J by 8 bases, with 9 bases between them. This CDR3 comprises 11 residues.

This clone appeared once. The J gene is TRBJ2-3, the V gene TRBV7-9; 7 bases are a match to TRBD2. This CDR3 comprises 15 residues. V lost 0 bases to trimming and J lost 5 bases; unmatched junction nucleotides: 5. Germline V lookup: CDR1 SEHNR, CDR2 FQNEAQ (reference sequence). The DNA of the CDR3 is TGTGCCAGCAGCTTAGCGGGAGGGCCCGGAGATACGCAGTATTTT. Its translation is CASSLAGGPGDTQYF.

This clone was observed a few times. The chain employs TRBV20-1 and TRBJ1-1; D uncertain. Germline V gene lookup returns CDR1 DFQATT and CDR2 SNEGSKA (reference sequence). V lost 3 bases to trimming and J lost 3 bases, with 11 bases between them. This CDR3 is 13 amino acids long. This chain's CDR3 is CSASFRSYTEAFF. The DNA for the CDR3 is TGCAGTGCTAGTTTCAGGTCCTACACTGAAGCTTTCTTT.

V usage is TRBV4-1 and J usage is TRBJ2-3, with 7 nucleotides matching TRBD2. Looked up from germline, CDR1 is MGHRA and CDR2 is YSYEKL. The J segment lost 3 bases and the V segment lost 1 base, leaving 4 bases of the junction unmatched. CDR3 size: 15 residues. CDR3 sequence (DNA): TGCGCCAGCAGCCAAGGGGTGGGGGGGACAGATACGCAGTATTTT. Encoded protein: CASSQGVGGTDTQYF.

The chain is built from TRBV27 and TRBJ2-1; TRBD2 agrees at 11 bases. V shed 1 base and J 8 bases; nucleotides not matched to a gene: 13. The germline CDR1 and CDR2 sequences are MNHEY and SMNVEV (reference sequence). CDR3 length: 18 amino acids. The DNA for the CDR3 is TGTGCCAGCAGTTTATTCCCCATTAGCGGGAGGGCCTTCGATGAGCAGTTCTTC. This gives the protein CASSLFPISGRAFDEQFF.

The count of this clone is one. V and J are TRBV30 and TRBJ2-7; 7 positions match TRBD2. V lost 2 bases and J lost 2; bases outside the gene matches: 6. The CDR3 loop spans 14 amino acids. Germline V lookup: CDR1 GTSNPN, CDR2 SVGIG (reference sequence). The CDR3 DNA sequence: TGTGCCTGGAGTTCGTGGGGGGGTACCTACGAGCAGTACTTC. Its protein is CAWSSWGGTYEQYF.

V and J are TRBV13 and TRBJ1-1; no definite D call. The CDR3 extends over 15 amino acids. V was cut by 5 bases and J by 1 base, with 14 bases left in between. Germline assignment: CDR1 PRHDT and CDR2 FYEKMQ (reference sequence). CDR3 DNA: TGTGCCAGCAGCCCTTGGGCCCAAGGGAACACTGAAGCTTTCTTT. Translating it yields CASSPWAQGNTEAFF.

This clone is a singleton in its sample. The same CDR3 is also encoded by other DNA sequences in this sample. V gene TRBV5-1 combines with J gene TRBJ1-1, with a tentative D call TRBD1 (5 bases). With 0 bases removed from V and 1 base from J, the gap between germline ends came to 7 bases. The CDR3 sequence is 14 residues long. Germline lookup yields CDR1 SGHRS and CDR2 YFSETQ. In DNA form, the CDR3 reads TGCGCCAGCAGCTTGGCGGGGGGGAACACTGAAGCTTTCTTT. As protein: CASSLAGGNTEAFF.

The J gene is TRBJ2-2, the V gene TRBV19, with 7 bases fitting TRBD1. V shed 5 bases and J 3 bases; nucleotides not matched to a gene: 18. The CDR3 runs 19 residues. Germline CDR1 LNHDA, CDR2 SQIVND (reference sequence). The CDR3 spells CASSLGRGGHFQDTGELFF. The CDR3 coding sequence is TGTGCCAGTAGTCTCGGAAGAGGGGGCCACTTCCAAGACACCGGGGAGCTGTTTTTT.

The chain combines TRBV4-2 with TRBJ1-5, with 8 positions matching TRBD1. From germline, CDR1 is LGHNA and CDR2 YNFKEQ. V gave up 0 bases and J gave up 4 bases; unmatched junction bases: 5. The CDR3 runs 16 residues. CDR3 in amino acids: CASSQDRRQGNQPQHF. The CDR3 DNA is TGTGCCAGCAGCCAAGATCGCCGACAGGGGAATCAGCCCCAGCATTTT.

This clone was seen more than once but under ten times. This sequence joins TRBV7-8 and TRBJ2-7, with TRBD1 as a possible D gene (6 bases). Trimming stripped 1 base from V and 1 base from J, with 14 bases between. This CDR3 contains 16 residues. Germline values: CDR1 SGHVS, CDR2 FQNEAQ. CDR3 region: CASSLVHRARSYEQYF. The DNA of the CDR3 is TGTGCCAGCAGCTTAGTTCACAGGGCAAGGTCCTACGAGCAGTACTTC. Full variable domain (remainder filled in from reference TRBV7-8 and TRBJ2-7): GAGVSQSPRYKVAKRGQDVALRCDPISGHVSLFWYQQALGQGPEFLTYFQNEAQLDKSGLPSDRFFAERPEGSVSTLKIQRTQQEDSAVYLCASSLVHRARSYEQYFGPGTRLTVT.

The V and J genes are TRBV7-2 and TRBJ1-1, with D maybe TRBD1 (6 bases). Trimming took off 3 bases at V and 8 bases at J, with 13 bases between the two ends. Germline V lookup: CDR1 SGHTA, CDR2 FQGNSA. The CDR3 is made up of 13 amino acids. For the CDR3, the DNA is TGTGCCAGCAGCTTCTGGGGACAAAGGGAAGCTTTCTTT. As protein: CASSFWGQREAFF.

The chain employs TRBV11-2 and TRBJ1-4; TRBD1 might be the D (6 bases). Per the germline V gene, CDR1 is SGHAT and CDR2 is FQNNGV. The CDR3 runs 16 residues. Trimming pared 1 base from V and 8 bases from J, leaving 17 bases between. The CDR3 DNA is TGTGCCAGCAGCTTAGTTGGGGCCAGGGGAAGGGAAAAACTGTTTTTT. Translated, it gives CASSLVGARGREKLFF.

The chain employs TRBV3-1 (or the pseudogene TRBV3-2) and TRBJ2-7, with TRBD1 identical over 7 bases. The ends lost 1 base at V and 6 bases at J; junction bases unmatched: 12. CDR3 size: 16 residues. Looked up from germline, CDR1 is LGHDT and CDR2 is YNNKEL (reference sequence). The CDR3 sequence is CASSQGFGLGGGEQYF. The CDR3 region has the DNA TGTGCCAGCAGCCAAGGATTCGGTTTAGGGGGCGGCGAGCAGTACTTC.

V usage is TRBV6-2 or TRBV6-3 and J usage is TRBJ2-1, with 10 bases identical to TRBD2. This CDR3 spans 16 amino acids. After removal of 5 bases from V and 2 bases from J, the junction contained 6 bases not matched to a gene. Per germline, CDR1 MNHEY and CDR2 SVGEGT. DNA of the CDR3: TGTGCCAGCAGTCGAAAACTAGCGGGGACCTACAATGAGCAGTTCTTC. It translates to CASSRKLAGTYNEQFF.

J is TRBJ1-6 and V is TRBV2; weak D call: TRBD1 (5 bases). V lost 8 bases to trimming and J lost 4 bases, with 12 bases between them. The CDR3 has 14 amino acids. Per germline, CDR1 SNHLY and CDR2 FYNNEI. CDR3 sequence: CASEVDRYNSPLHF. CDR3 sequence (DNA): TGTGCCAGCGAAGTTGACAGATATAATTCACCCCTCCACTTT. Full variable domain (outside the CDR3, taken from reference TRBV2 and TRBJ1-6): EPEVTQTPSHQVTQMGQEVILRCVPISNHLYFYWYRQILGQKVEFLVSFYNNEISEKSEIFDDQFSVERPDGSNFTLKIRSTKLEDSAMYFCASEVDRYNSPLHFGNGTRLTVT.

The chain carries TRBV7-8 and TRBJ2-1, with TRBD1 matching over 9 bases. The V and J ends lost 1 base and 5 bases, in that order; junction bases with no gene match: 12. CDR1 is SGHVS, CDR2 FQNEAQ, per germline. The CDR3 extends over 18 amino acids. CDR3 nucleotides: TGTGCCAGCAGCTTAGAATTACAGGGGGCGTCCCCCAACAATGAGCAGTTCTTC. This codes for CASSLELQGASPNNEQFF.

The chain is built from TRBV11-3 and TRBJ2-1; 10 nucleotides match TRBD2. Germline-derived CDR1 and CDR2 are SGHNT and YENEEA. The CDR3 consists of 15 residues. V was clipped by 2 bases and J by 5 bases; unmatched bases: 3. CDR3 sequence (DNA): TGTGCCAGCAGCTTACGACTAGCGGGTAACAATGAGCAGTTCTTC. Translation gives CASSLRLAGNNEQFF.

The V call is TRBV7-2, the J call TRBJ2-7, with D perhaps TRBD2 (5 bases). Germline V gene data show CDR1 as SGHTA and CDR2 as FQGNSA. V lost 2 bases to trimming and J lost 7 bases, with 15 bases between them. The CDR3 spans 14 residues. The CDR3 sequence: CASSLSGNKEEQYF. CDR3 sequence (DNA): TGTGCCAGCAGCTTAAGCGGCAACAAAGAAGAGCAGTACTTC.

A note on this clone: Germline is not matched at one junction end, which may reflect a read error. Other DNA sequences from this sample encode an identical CDR3 as well. J is TRBJ2-6 and V is TRBV27; D gene ambiguous. The CDR3 contains 14 residues. Germline lookup yields CDR1 MNHEY and CDR2 SMNVEV (reference sequence). The CDR3 is CASSFSSGANVLTF. CDR3 DNA: TGCGCCAGCAGTTTTAGCTCTGGGGCCAACGTCCTGACTTTC.

The V call is TRBV10-3, the J call TRBJ1-3, with 9 bases that match TRBD1. V lost 5 bases and J lost 0; bases outside the gene matches: 5. The CDR3 runs 16 residues. CDR1 and CDR2 (germline): ENHRY, SYGVKD. CDR3 protein: CAISPTGGNSGNTIYF. Here the CDR3 DNA reads TGTGCCATCAGTCCGACAGGGGGTAACTCTGGAAACACCATATATTTT.